This T cell receptor beta chain originates from a study of blood T cells in healthy people across ages. A J-beta primer mix and a sample-barcoded 5' primer were used in a second PCR of about 7 to 12 cycles. MiXCR was run by TCRdb on the 5' RACE reads, yielding one entry per CDR3 protein. The table lists just over 800,000 distinct CDR3 sequences, 60% to 80% of them singletons. A remark on this clonotype: Its specificity is unknown.

Each donor's blood draw was 7.5 to 10 milliliters of peripheral blood. Researchers report isolating at least 6.5 million PBMCs per sample. Study findings and constraints: CMV infection status of these donors was not known. Getting older went along with TCR beta diversity per million T cells dropping roughly linearly.

Germline V gives CDR1 MNHEY, CDR2 SVGAGI. The V gene lost 7 bases and the J gene lost 8 bases, with 18 bases spanning the gap. CDR3 length: 14 amino acids. Sequenced material: blood. The sequence came from a man aged 30 to 45 in good health. This chain connects TRBV6-5 to TRBJ2-1, with unresolved D. The DNA for the CDR3 is TGTGCCAGCAACGCCGGCCCCTCTCGCGATGAGCAGTTCTTC. Its translation: CASNAGPSRDEQFF.